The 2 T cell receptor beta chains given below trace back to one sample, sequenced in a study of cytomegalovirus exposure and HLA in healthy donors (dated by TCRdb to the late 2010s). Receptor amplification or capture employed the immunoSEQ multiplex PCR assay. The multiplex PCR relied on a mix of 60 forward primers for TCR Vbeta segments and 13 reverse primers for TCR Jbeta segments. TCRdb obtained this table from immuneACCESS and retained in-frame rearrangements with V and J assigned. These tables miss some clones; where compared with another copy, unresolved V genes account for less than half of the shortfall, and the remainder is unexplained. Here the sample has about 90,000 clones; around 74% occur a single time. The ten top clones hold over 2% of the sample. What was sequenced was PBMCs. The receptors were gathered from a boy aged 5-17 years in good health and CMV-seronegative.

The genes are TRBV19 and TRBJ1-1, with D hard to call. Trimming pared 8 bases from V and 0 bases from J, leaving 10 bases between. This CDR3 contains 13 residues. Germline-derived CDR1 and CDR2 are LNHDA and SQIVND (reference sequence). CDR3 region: CASALKLNTEAFF. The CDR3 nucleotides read TGTGCCAGTGCGCTAAAGTTGAACACTGAAGCTTTCTTT. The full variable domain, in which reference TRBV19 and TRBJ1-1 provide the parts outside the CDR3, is DGGITQSPKYLFRKEGQNVTLSCEQNLNHDAMYWYRQDPGQGLRLIYYSQIVNDFQKGDIAEGYSVSREKKESFPLTVTSAQKNPTAFYLCASALKLNTEAFFGQGTRLTVV.

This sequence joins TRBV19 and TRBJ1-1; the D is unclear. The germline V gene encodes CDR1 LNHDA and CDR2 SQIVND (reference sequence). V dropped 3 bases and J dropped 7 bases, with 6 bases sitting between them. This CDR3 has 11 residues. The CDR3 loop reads CASSIPSEAFF. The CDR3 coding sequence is TGTGCCAGTAGTATTCCTAGTGAAGCTTTCTTT.